These 29 T cell receptor beta chains came from one sample sequenced in a study of shared clonotypes between healthy human individuals (dated by TCRdb to 2018 to 2021). Library generation was performed with the immunoSEQ multiplex PCR assay. Held by TCRdb, this immuneACCESS table contains in-frame sequences only and omits some clones. Under half of the omission traces to an unresolved V gene where checked; the cause of the rest is unknown. The sample records more than 2 million clones, 85% to 95% of which are singletons. The ten largest clones capture around 1.7% of the sample. CD8 naive samples consisted of CD45RO-negative cells that were positively selected for CCR7, yielding a CD45RA+CCR7+ population without TemRA cells. Sample: naive CD8+ T cells from PBMCs. The intended sense of this specimen's cell subset or site label: CD45RA+CCR7+. These receptors came from a man between 18 and 35 years old in good health. Some clones in this sample may be carry-over from other donors' samples.

The CDR3 protein is CASRRPGRTDTQYF. CDR3 coding DNA: TGTGCCAGCAGACGCCCAGGTCGCACAGATACGCAGTATTTT. The V and J genes are TRBV28 and TRBJ2-3; D remains ambiguous. CDR1 and CDR2 (germline): MDHEN, SYDVKM. Trimming cost V 6 bases and J 1 base, with 11 bases left between them. The CDR3 is made up of 14 amino acids.

V and J are TRBV2 and TRBJ2-3; tentatively, D is TRBD1 or TRBD2 (6 bases each). V was trimmed by 7 bases and J by 1 base, leaving 18 bases between them. CDR3 length equals 16 residues. CDR1 SNHLY and CDR2 FYNNEI come from the germline V gene. The CDR3: CASTPGDGSGTDTQYF. The CDR3 region has the DNA TGTGCCAGCACCCCAGGGGACGGGAGCGGCACAGATACGCAGTATTTT.

This chain joins TRBV7-9 and TRBJ1-2, with D possibly TRBD1 on 5 matching bases. This CDR3 spans 14 amino acids. Deletions cut 7 bases from V and 7 bases from J, with 19 bases between. Per the germline V gene, CDR1 is SEHNR and CDR2 is FQNEAQ (reference sequence). The CDR3 sequence is CASTLWGRDGGYTF. The CDR3 DNA reads TGTGCCAGCACCCTCTGGGGTAGGGACGGTGGCTACACCTTC. The entire variable domain, with the rest obtained from reference TRBV7-9 and TRBJ1-2, is as follows: DTGVSQNPRHKITKRGQNVTFRCDPISEHNRLYWYRQTLGQGPEFLTYFQNEAQLEKSRLLSDRFSAERPKGSFSTLEIQRTEQGDSAMYLCASTLWGRDGGYTFGSGTRLTVV.

This clone was observed a few times. CDR3 in DNA: TGTGCCAGCAGCACCACAGGGTTGGGGCAGCCCCAGCATTTT. Protein sequence: CASSTTGLGQPQHF. The V call is TRBV7-8, the J call TRBJ1-5, with a weak D call TRBD1 (6 bases). The germline CDR1 and CDR2 sequences are SGHVS and FQNEAQ. Deletions cut 5 bases from V and 7 bases from J, with 15 bases between. This CDR3 spans 14 amino acids. Full variable domain (remainder filled in from reference TRBV7-8 and TRBJ1-5): GAGVSQSPRYKVAKRGQDVALRCDPISGHVSLFWYQQALGQGPEFLTYFQNEAQLDKSGLPSDRFFAERPEGSVSTLKIQRTQQEDSAVYLCASSTTGLGQPQHFGDGTRLSIL.

V and J are TRBV13 and TRBJ1-3; D is undetermined. With 6 bases removed from V and 0 bases from J, the gap between germline ends came to 9 bases. The V gene's germline CDR1 is PRHDT and CDR2 FYEKMQ (reference sequence). The CDR3 runs to 14 residues. As DNA, the CDR3 is TGTGCCAGCAGGGCAGCCAACTCTGGAAACACCATATATTTT. Amino acid sequence: CASRAANSGNTIYF.

The V call is TRBV27, the J call TRBJ2-1; 7 bases match TRBD1. Germline CDR1 MNHEY, CDR2 SMNVEV (reference sequence). With V trimmed by 0 bases and J by 3 bases, 17 bases remained unmatched. The CDR3 contains 20 residues. Here the CDR3 reads CASSLSPRQGSNIGYNEQFF. The CDR3 region has the DNA TGTGCCAGCAGTTTATCTCCAAGACAGGGTTCGAATATAGGCTACAATGAGCAGTTCTTC.

J is TRBJ2-7 and V is TRBV14; D perhaps matches TRBD2 (7 bases). Between the trimmed V and J ends, which lost 1 base and 3 bases, there was a span of 16 bases. CDR3 length: 16 residues. CDR1 is SGHDN, CDR2 FVKESK, per germline. Here the CDR3 reads CASSQGYREGIYEQYF. The DNA for the CDR3 is TGTGCCAGCAGCCAAGGGTACAGGGAGGGGATCTACGAGCAGTACTTC.

This clone has more than one count but fewer than ten. V and J are TRBV29-1 and TRBJ1-1, with D unresolved. V was cut by 1 base and J by 6 bases, with 9 bases left in between. CDR1 is SQVTM and CDR2 is ANQGSEA in the germline V gene. There are 12 residues in the CDR3. CDR3: CSVEGERAEAFF. DNA for the CDR3: TGCAGCGTTGAAGGAGAGAGGGCTGAAGCTTTCTTT.

The chain links TRBV4-3 to TRBJ2-2; 11 bases line up with TRBD2. Unmatched junction bases numbered 2, after V lost 1 base and J lost 7 bases. The germline gives CDR1 LGHNA, CDR2 YSLEER. This CDR3 comprises 15 residues. The CDR3 coding sequence is TGCGCCAGCAGCCAAGTTCTAGCGGGAGGCGGGGAGCTGTTTTTT. As protein: CASSQVLAGGGELFF.

V gene TRBV5-1 combines with J gene TRBJ2-1; 7 nucleotides line up with TRBD1. CDR3 length: 16 residues. The germline CDR1 and CDR2 sequences are SGHRS and YFSETQ. The junction had 8 bases not matched to a gene; V was cut back by 3 bases and J by 2 bases. This CDR3 is CASSSRSTGTYNEQFF. The DNA for the CDR3 is TGCGCCAGCAGCTCACGATCGACAGGGACCTACAATGAGCAGTTCTTC.

The V gene is TRBV11-2, the J gene TRBJ2-3; D call uncertain. V lost 5 bases and J lost 5, with 11 bases in between. Germline CDR1 SGHAT, CDR2 FQNNGV. This CDR3 has 13 amino acids. The CDR3: CASSPPLRDTQYF. DNA for the CDR3: TGTGCCAGCAGCCCACCCCTGAGAGATACGCAGTATTTT.

This chain connects TRBV6-1 to TRBJ2-7, with 11 bases aligning to TRBD2. V lost 6 bases, J lost 3 bases, and 4 bases stayed unmatched. In germline, CDR1 is MNHNS, CDR2 SASEGT. The CDR3 covers 14 residues. The CDR3, as DNA: TGTGCCAGCAGGACTAGCGGGAACTACTACGAGCAGTACTTC. This sequence encodes CASRTSGNYYEQYF.

The chain uses TRBV6-1 and TRBJ2-7; TRBD2 matches at 10 bases. Germline V gene data show CDR1 as MNHNS and CDR2 as SASEGT. V was clipped by 0 bases and J by 4 bases; unmatched bases: 6. The CDR3 is 16 residues long. The CDR3 loop reads CASSEALAGKLYEQYF. The CDR3 DNA reads TGTGCCAGCAGTGAAGCACTAGCGGGAAAGCTATACGAGCAGTACTTC.

V gene TRBV14 combines with J gene TRBJ1-3; tentatively, D is TRBD1 (5 bases). The CDR3 extends over 15 amino acids. Germline V gene data show CDR1 as SGHDN and CDR2 as FVKESK. V lost 4 bases, J lost 2 bases, and 12 bases lay in between. In nucleotides, the CDR3 is TGTGCCAGCAGCCCCTCGGGGCGACCTGGAAACACCATATATTTT. It translates to CASSPSGRPGNTIYF.

J is TRBJ1-1 and V is TRBV28; a possible D gene is TRBD1 (6 bases). Germline values: CDR1 MDHEN, CDR2 SYDVKM. The V end lost 7 bases, the J end lost 2 bases, and 17 bases lay between the germline ends. The CDR3 has 15 amino acids. The CDR3 bases are TGTGCCAGCACCTCTAGGGCAGGGGAAAACACTGAAGCTTTCTTT. Translation: CASTSRAGENTEAFF. Full variable domain (remainder filled in from reference TRBV28 and TRBJ1-1): DVKVTQSSRYLVKRTGEKVFLECVQDMDHENMFWYRQDPGLGLRLIYFSYDVKMKEKGDIPEGYSVSREKKERFSLILESASTNQTSMYLCASTSRAGENTEAFFGQGTRLTVV.

The V gene is TRBV28, the J gene TRBJ1-4; D unclear. V was clipped by 2 bases and J by 3 bases, with 10 bases between them. Germline-derived CDR1 and CDR2 are MDHEN and SYDVKM. This CDR3 spans 15 amino acids. The CDR3 spells CASSLGVTPNEKLFF. CDR3 DNA sequence: TGTGCCAGCAGTTTAGGGGTGACTCCTAATGAAAAACTGTTTTTT.

A single count supports this clone. The chain is built from TRBV2 and TRBJ2-7, with TRBD2 matching 8 bases. The CDR3 consists of 15 residues. The V segment lost 4 bases and the J segment 7 bases; nucleotides outside the gene matches: 12. CDR1 and CDR2 (germline): SNHLY, FYNNEI. CDR3 bases: TGTGCCAGCAGTGGGTTTAGCGGGGAAGGCGGGGAGCAGTACTTC. Residues: CASSGFSGEGGEQYF. The variable domain in full, completed from reference TRBV2 and TRBJ2-7, reads EPEVTQTPSHQVTQMGQEVILRCVPISNHLYFYWYRQILGQKVEFLVSFYNNEISEKSEIFDDQFSVERPDGSNFTLKIRSTKLEDSAMYFCASSGFSGEGGEQYFGPGTRLTVT.

The chain carries TRBV27 and TRBJ1-2; 7 bases fit TRBD1. Germline V CDR1 and CDR2: MNHEY, SMNVEV (reference sequence). This CDR3 has 15 amino acids. The V gene end was trimmed by 5 bases and the J gene end by 8 bases; junction bases not matched to a gene: 14. As DNA, the CDR3 is TGTGCCAGCAGTCCCCGGACAGGAAAGATAGAGGGCTACACCTTC. Translation gives CASSPRTGKIEGYTF.

V and J are TRBV7-8 and TRBJ2-1; 9 bases are shared with TRBD2. V lost 5 bases, J lost 0 bases, and 11 bases stayed unmatched. Germline loops: CDR1 SGHVS, CDR2 FQNEAQ. The CDR3 length is 18 residues. The CDR3 DNA follows: TGTGCCAGCAGCCGAGGAAGTTTTAGCGGGAGCTCCTACAATGAGCAGTTCTTC. Translating gives CASSRGSFSGSSYNEQFF. Variable domain in full (rest from reference TRBV7-8 and TRBJ2-1): GAGVSQSPRYKVAKRGQDVALRCDPISGHVSLFWYQQALGQGPEFLTYFQNEAQLDKSGLPSDRFFAERPEGSVSTLKIQRTQQEDSAVYLCASSRGSFSGSSYNEQFFGPGTRLTVL.

The V and J genes are TRBV4-1 and TRBJ2-3; either TRBD1 or TRBD2 may fit D (5 bases each). The CDR3 sequence is 15 residues long. The germline gives CDR1 MGHRA, CDR2 YSYEKL. The V end lost 1 base, the J end lost 4 bases, and 12 bases lay between the germline ends. The CDR3 sequence: CASSQVGVPADTQYF. The CDR3 coding sequence is TGCGCCAGCAGCCAAGTGGGGGTCCCCGCAGATACGCAGTATTTT.

V and J are TRBV7-9 and TRBJ2-1; 10 positions agree with TRBD2. The CDR3 has 13 residues. Germline CDR1 SEHNR, CDR2 FQNEAQ (reference sequence). Trimming took 3 bases from V and 8 from J; bases not matched to a gene: 1. The CDR3: CASSLGTSDEQFF. The CDR3 DNA sequence: TGTGCCAGCAGCTTGGGGACTAGCGATGAGCAGTTCTTC.

The chain carries TRBV5-6 and TRBJ1-5; no firm D call. Germline V CDR1 and CDR2: SGHDT, YYEEEE. Trimming took off 4 bases at V and 4 bases at J, with 15 bases between the two ends. The CDR3 is 15 amino acids. CDR3 amino acids: CASSPEGTANQPQHF. The CDR3 DNA sequence: TGTGCCAGCAGCCCGGAGGGAACTGCGAATCAGCCCCAGCATTTT.

V and J are TRBV5-6 and TRBJ2-5; D uncertain. TRBJ2-7 explains the end of the DNA better; the J call may be wrong. CDR1 is SGHDT, CDR2 YYEEEE, per germline. The CDR3 is 13 residues long. The CDR3 DNA reads as TGTGCCAGCAGCCTAGGCCGCTCCTACGAGCAGTACTTC. As protein: CASSLGRSYEQYF.

The V gene is TRBV5-1, the J gene TRBJ1-2; D is possibly TRBD1 (6 bases). This CDR3 comprises 14 residues. Looked up from germline, CDR1 is SGHRS and CDR2 is YFSETQ. V dropped 3 bases and J dropped 6 bases, with 15 bases sitting between them. The CDR3 region has the DNA TGCGCCAGCAGCTACGGCCGGGACATTAATGGCTACACCTTC. Translating it yields CASSYGRDINGYTF.

A remark on this clone: Distinct nucleotide sequences in the sample also encode this CDR3. The CDR3 region has the DNA TGTGCCAGCAGCCACGGGTCCTACGAGCAGTACTTC. The encoded protein is CASSHGSYEQYF. The chain combines TRBV7-9 with TRBJ2-7; D remains ambiguous. V lost 5 bases and J lost 1, with 6 bases in between. This CDR3 region has 12 residues. Per the germline V gene, CDR1 is SEHNR and CDR2 is FQNEAQ (reference sequence).

This clone was counted a single time. This specimen includes other DNA sequences encoding the same CDR3. The J gene is TRBJ1-5, the V gene TRBV19, with D uncertain. This CDR3 has 13 amino acids. The V gene lost 7 bases and the J gene lost 0 bases, with 7 bases spanning the gap. Germline lookup yields CDR1 LNHDA and CDR2 SQIVND (reference sequence). The CDR3 DNA reads TGTGCCAGTACCACATATAGCAATCAGCCCCAGCATTTT. Amino acids: CASTTYSNQPQHF.

This clone has just a few counts. Written as DNA, the CDR3 is TGTGCCAGTAGTCCCCAGACCGACACTAATGAAAAACTGTTTTTT. Translating it yields CASSPQTDTNEKLFF. This sequence joins TRBV19 and TRBJ1-4; the D is unclear. V shed 5 bases and J shed 2 bases, with 12 bases lying between them. Looked up from germline, CDR1 is LNHDA and CDR2 is SQIVND (reference sequence). The CDR3 consists of 15 residues.

V is TRBV11-2 and J is TRBJ1-2; maybe TRBD1 (5 bases). Trimming pared 5 bases from V and 2 bases from J, leaving 12 bases between. Germline CDR1 reads SGHAT; CDR2 reads FQNNGV. There are 14 residues in the CDR3. The CDR3 loop is CASSPGAGNYGYTF. In DNA form, the CDR3 reads TGTGCCAGCAGCCCCGGGGCGGGGAACTATGGCTACACCTTC. Full variable domain (missing parts from reference TRBV11-2 and TRBJ1-2): EAGVAQSPRYKIIEKRQSVAFWCNPISGHATLYWYQQILGQGPKLLIQFQNNGVVDDSQLPKDRFSAERLKGVDSTLKIQPAKLEDSAVYLCASSPGAGNYGYTFGSGTRLTVV.

This clone was counted between two and nine times. V usage is TRBV10-3 and J usage is TRBJ1-1; D is possibly TRBD1 (5 bases). V shed 0 bases and J shed 0 bases, with 11 bases lying between them. Germline V gives CDR1 ENHRY, CDR2 SYGVKD. CDR3 length: 16 residues. CDR3 sequence (DNA): TGTGCCATCAGTGAGTCGAGATCGGGGCTGAACACTGAAGCTTTCTTT. Its translation: CAISESRSGLNTEAFF.